This is a list of T cell receptor beta chains from one sample in a study of radiation and T cells in renal cell carcinoma. Data came from immunoSEQ multiplex PCR; TCRdb stores just in-frame clones and leaves some out. The sample lists over 60,000 clones, around 77% occurring once. The material was blood, obtained from a patient whose treatment included radiotherapy and nephrectomy. These receptors were obtained from a man aged 55 to 70 with renal cell carcinoma. Each CDR3 is given with its conserved first and last residue. The order of the fields is V gene, J gene, CDR3 length, CDR3 protein.

>TRBV30|TRBJ2-3|14
CAWSVGGRGNTQYF
>TRBV11-2|TRBJ1-3|14
CASSPAYSGNTIYF
>TRBV6-1|TRBJ1-4|15
CASSEETLQNEKLFF
>TRBV19|TRBJ1-6|15
CASSVGGDAYSPLHF
>TRBV5-6|TRBJ2-1|15
CASSLVPAAYNEQFF
>TRBV13|TRBJ2-7|13
CASSAPFGYEQYF
>TRBV10-2|TRBJ2-2|11
CASVMTGELFF
>TRBV19|TRBJ1-4|15
CASSIVVGQGEKLFF
>TRBV2|TRBJ2-1|11
CASRERGEQFF
>TRBV19|TRBJ2-6|16
CASSPSAGFGANVLTF
>TRBV7-9|TRBJ2-2|15
CASSPTGGNTGELFF
>TRBV12-5|TRBJ2-5|16
CASGSPPGKARETQYF
>TRBV19|TRBJ1-2|15
CASSIGQGGDYGYTF
>TRBV5-5|TRBJ1-4|16
CASSLAPVVTNEKLFF